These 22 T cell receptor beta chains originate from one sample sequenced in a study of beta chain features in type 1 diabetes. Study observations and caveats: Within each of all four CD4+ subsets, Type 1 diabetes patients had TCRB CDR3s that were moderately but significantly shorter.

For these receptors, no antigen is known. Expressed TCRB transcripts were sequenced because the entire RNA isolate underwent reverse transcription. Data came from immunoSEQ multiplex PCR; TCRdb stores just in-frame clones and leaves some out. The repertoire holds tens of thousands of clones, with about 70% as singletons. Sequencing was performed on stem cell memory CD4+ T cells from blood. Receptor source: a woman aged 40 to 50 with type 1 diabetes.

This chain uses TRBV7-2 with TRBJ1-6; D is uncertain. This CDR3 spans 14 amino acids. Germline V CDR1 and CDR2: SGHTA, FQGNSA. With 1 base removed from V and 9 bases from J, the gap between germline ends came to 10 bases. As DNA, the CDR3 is TGTGCCAGCAGCTTAGGAGGGCCTGGTTCACCCCTCCACTTT. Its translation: CASSLGGPGSPLHF.

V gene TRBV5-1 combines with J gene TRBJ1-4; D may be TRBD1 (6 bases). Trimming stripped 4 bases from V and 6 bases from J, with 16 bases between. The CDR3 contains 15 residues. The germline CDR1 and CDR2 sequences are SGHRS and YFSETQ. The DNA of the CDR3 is TGCGCCAGCAGCCTGACAGGTCTGAAGCATGAAAAACTGTTTTTT. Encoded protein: CASSLTGLKHEKLFF.

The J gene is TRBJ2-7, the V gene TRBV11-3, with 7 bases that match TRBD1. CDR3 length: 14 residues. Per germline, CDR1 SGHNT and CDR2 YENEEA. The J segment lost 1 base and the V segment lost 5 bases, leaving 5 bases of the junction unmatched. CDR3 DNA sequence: TGTGCCAGCAGCGGGACAGCTCCTTCCTACGAGCAGTACTTC. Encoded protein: CASSGTAPSYEQYF.

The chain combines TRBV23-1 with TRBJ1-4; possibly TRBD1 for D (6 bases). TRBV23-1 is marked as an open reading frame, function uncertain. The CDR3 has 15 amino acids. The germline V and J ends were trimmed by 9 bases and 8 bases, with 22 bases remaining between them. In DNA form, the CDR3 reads TGCGCCAGGGGGCTCGGACAGATCCTAAACGAAAAACTGTTTTTT. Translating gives CARGLGQILNEKLFF.

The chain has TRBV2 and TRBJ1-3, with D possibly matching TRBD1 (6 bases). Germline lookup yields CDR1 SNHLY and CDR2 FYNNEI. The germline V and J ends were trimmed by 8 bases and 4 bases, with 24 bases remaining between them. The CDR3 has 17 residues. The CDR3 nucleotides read TGTGCCAGCTCTCCGTACAGGGCGAGGTTATCGGGAAACACCATATATTTT. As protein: CASSPYRARLSGNTIYF.

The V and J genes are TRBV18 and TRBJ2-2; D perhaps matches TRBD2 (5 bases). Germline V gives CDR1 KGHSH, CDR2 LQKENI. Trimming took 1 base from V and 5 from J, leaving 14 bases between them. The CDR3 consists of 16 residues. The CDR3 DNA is TGTGCCAGCTCACCACTTGCCGAGGGATGGACCGGGGAGCTGTTTTTT. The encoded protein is CASSPLAEGWTGELFF.

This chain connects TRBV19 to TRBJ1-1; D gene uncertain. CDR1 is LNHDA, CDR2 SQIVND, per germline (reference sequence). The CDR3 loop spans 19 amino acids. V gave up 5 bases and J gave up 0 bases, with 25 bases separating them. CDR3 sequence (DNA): TGTGCCAGTAGTCCTCGACCCCAGGAGGCCGCAGCATTGAACACTGAAGCTTTCTTT. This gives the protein CASSPRPQEAAALNTEAFF. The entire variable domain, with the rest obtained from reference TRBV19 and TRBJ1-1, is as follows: DGGITQSPKYLFRKEGQNVTLSCEQNLNHDAMYWYRQDPGQGLRLIYYSQIVNDFQKGDIAEGYSVSREKKESFPLTVTSAQKNPTAFYLCASSPRPQEAAALNTEAFFGQGTRLTVV.

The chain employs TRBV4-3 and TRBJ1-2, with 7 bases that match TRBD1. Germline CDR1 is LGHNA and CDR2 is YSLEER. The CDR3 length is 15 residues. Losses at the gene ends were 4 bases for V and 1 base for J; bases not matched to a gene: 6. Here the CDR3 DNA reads TGCGCCAGCAGCCCTTTCCGACAGGGTAACTATGGCTACACCTTC. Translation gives CASSPFRQGNYGYTF.

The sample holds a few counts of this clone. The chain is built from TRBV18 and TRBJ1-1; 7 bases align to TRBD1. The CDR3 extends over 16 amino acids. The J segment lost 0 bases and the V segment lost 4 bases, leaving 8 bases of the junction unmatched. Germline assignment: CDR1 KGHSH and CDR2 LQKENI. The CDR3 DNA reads TGTGCCAGCTCACTCGGACAGGACCATATGAACACTGAAGCTTTCTTT. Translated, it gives CASSLGQDHMNTEAFF.

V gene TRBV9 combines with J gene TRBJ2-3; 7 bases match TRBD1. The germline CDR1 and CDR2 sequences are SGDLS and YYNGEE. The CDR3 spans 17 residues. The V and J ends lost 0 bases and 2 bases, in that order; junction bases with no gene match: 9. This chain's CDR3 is CASSVASGDSYTDTQYF. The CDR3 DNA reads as TGTGCCAGCAGCGTAGCGAGTGGGGACAGCTACACAGATACGCAGTATTTT.

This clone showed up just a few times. The DNA of the CDR3 is TGTGCCAGCAGTTACAAGGGAGGCGAGCAGTACTTC. Protein: CASSYKGGEQYF. The chain employs TRBV6-5 and TRBJ2-7; TRBD2 might be the D (6 bases). The germline V gene encodes CDR1 MNHEY and CDR2 SVGAGI. The CDR3 length is 12 residues. V lost 2 bases and J lost 6, with 8 bases in between.

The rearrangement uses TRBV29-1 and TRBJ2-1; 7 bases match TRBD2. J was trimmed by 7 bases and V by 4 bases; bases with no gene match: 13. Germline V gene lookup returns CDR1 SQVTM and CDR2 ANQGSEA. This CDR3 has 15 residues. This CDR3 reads CSVVGGFGTWNEQFF. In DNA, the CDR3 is TGCAGCGTTGTGGGGGGGTTTGGAACCTGGAATGAGCAGTTCTTC.

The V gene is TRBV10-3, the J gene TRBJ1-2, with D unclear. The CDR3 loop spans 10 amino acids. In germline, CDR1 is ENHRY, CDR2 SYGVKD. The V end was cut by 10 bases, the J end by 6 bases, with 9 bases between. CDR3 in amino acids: CATRRDGYTF. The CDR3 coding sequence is TGTGCCACCCGTCGGGATGGCTACACCTTC.

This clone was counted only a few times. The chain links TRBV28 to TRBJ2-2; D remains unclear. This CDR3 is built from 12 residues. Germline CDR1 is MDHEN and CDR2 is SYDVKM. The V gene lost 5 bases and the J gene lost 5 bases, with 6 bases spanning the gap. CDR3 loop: CASSTLTGELFF. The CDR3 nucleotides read TGTGCCAGCAGTACCCTAACCGGGGAGCTGTTTTTT.

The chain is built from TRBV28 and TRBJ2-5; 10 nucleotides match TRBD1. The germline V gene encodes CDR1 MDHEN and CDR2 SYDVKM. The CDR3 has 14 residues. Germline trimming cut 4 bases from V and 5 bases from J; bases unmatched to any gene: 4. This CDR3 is CASSWTGGKETQYF. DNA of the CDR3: TGTGCCAGCAGTTGGACAGGGGGAAAGGAGACCCAGTACTTC.

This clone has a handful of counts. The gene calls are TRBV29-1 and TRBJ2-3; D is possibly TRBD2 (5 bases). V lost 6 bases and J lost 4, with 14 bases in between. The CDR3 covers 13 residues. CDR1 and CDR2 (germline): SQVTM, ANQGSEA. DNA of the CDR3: TGCAGCGTGCAAACGGCGGGCCCAGATACGCAGTATTTT. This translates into CSVQTAGPDTQYF.

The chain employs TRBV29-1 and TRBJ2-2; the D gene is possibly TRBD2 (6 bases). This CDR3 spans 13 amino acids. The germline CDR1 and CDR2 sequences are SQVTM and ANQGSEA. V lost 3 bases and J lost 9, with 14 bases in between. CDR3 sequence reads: CSVEGTGGRELFF. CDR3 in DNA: TGCAGCGTTGAGGGGACTGGTGGAAGGGAGCTGTTTTTT.

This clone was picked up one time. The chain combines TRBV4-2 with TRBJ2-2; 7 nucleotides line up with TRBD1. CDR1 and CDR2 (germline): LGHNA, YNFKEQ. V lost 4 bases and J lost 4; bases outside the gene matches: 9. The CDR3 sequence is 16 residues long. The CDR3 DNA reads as TGTGCCAGCAGCCCTAAATTCGGACAGGCCACCGGGGAGCTGTTTTTT. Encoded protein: CASSPKFGQATGELFF.

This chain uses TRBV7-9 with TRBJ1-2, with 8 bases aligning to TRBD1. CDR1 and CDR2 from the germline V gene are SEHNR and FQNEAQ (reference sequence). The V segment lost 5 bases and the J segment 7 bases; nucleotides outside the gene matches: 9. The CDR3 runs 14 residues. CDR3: CASSPQTGAVGYTF. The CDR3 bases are TGTGCCAGCAGCCCCCAGACAGGGGCGGTTGGCTACACCTTC.

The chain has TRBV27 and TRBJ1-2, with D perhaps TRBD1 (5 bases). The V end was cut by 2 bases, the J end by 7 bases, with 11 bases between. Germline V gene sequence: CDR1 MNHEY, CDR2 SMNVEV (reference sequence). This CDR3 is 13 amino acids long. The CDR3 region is CASSLAGYGGYTF. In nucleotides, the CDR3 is TGTGCCAGCAGTTTAGCAGGGTACGGTGGCTACACCTTC.

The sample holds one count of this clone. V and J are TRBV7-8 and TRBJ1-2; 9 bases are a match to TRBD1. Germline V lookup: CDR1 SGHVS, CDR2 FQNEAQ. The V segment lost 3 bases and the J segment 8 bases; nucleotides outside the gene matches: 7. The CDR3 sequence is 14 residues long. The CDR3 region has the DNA TGTGCCAGCAGCTTTCTACAGGGGGCGAGGGGCTACACCTTC. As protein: CASSFLQGARGYTF.

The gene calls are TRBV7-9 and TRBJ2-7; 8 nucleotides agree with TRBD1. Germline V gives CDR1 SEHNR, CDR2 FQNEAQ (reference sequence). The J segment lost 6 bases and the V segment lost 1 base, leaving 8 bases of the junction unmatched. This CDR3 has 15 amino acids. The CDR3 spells CASSLGAGGTGEQYF. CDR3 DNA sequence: TGTGCCAGCAGCTTAGGGGCAGGGGGCACGGGCGAGCAGTACTTC.